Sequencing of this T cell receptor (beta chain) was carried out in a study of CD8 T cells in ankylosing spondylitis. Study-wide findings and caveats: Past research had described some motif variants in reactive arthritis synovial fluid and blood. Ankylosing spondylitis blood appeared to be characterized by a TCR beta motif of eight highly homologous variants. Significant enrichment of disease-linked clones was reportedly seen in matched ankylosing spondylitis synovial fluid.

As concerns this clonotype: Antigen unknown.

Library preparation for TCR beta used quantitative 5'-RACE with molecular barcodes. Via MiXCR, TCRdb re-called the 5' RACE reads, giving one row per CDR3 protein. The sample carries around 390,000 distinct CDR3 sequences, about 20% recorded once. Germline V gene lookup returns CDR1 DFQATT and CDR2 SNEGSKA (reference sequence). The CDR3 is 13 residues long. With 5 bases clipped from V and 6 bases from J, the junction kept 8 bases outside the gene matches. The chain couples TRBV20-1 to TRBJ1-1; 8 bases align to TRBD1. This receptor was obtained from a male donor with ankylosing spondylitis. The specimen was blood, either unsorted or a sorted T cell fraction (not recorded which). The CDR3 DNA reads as TGCAGTGCTCGACGGACAGGGAGGCCTGAAGCTTTCTTT. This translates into CSARRTGRPEAFF.